This TCR beta chain emerged from a study of blood T cell repertoires in COVID-19 (dated by TCRdb to 2020 to 2021). Background for the entire study: The collaborator samples originated in the United States, Italy and Spain and spanned the acute and convalescent phases of COVID-19. The samples were drawn from two sources: the first 160 participants of the ongoing ImmuneRACE study, and 1,200 or so subjects contributed by 6 global collaborators. A freely available public database, intended as a resource for researchers studying the immune response to SARS-CoV-2, is where the repertoires were released. Sample metadata almost always included a de-identified subject ID, COVID-19 status, age in years and sex. The prospective study material was composed of cDNA or gDNA derived from T cells, B-cell-depleted T cells, or PBMCs. Where HLA class I and class II types were available, the types were taken from metadata supplied by the sample provider, not from assay-based typing. Subjects who had been exposed to COVID-19, were actively infected with it, or had recovered from it provided the deeply sampled blood TCRbeta repertoires that made up the dataset. General study outcomes and caveats: Clinical and demographic metadata were provided uncurated, with the amount varying by source and participant.

Only a few counts were recorded for this clone. The antigen this receptor binds is unknown. Base-call qualities are not available, and no considerably larger clone is one nucleotide away. Whole blood was collected in K2EDTA tubes by collaborating institutions according to the institutions' own protocols. For TCRbeta analysis, collaborators shipped samples in one of three forms: frozen whole blood, isolated PBMCs, or DNA extracted from either of those sample types. TCRbeta CDR3 regions were amplified from genomic DNA using the immunoSEQ Assay, a bias-controlled multiplex PCR. In the source study's methods: Nucleated cell counts per sample were estimated from amplification of reference gene primers within the assay. To quantify the absolute abundance of each unique TCRbeta CDR3 rearrangement, sequence reads were collapsed and filtered. For each sample, productive Simpson clonality was calculated by taking the square root of Simpson's diversity index across productive rearrangements. TCRdb took this table from immuneACCESS and kept in-frame rearrangements with V and J called. Such tables lack part of the clones; where checked against another copy, unresolved V genes explain under half of the gap, and the rest is unexplained. The D gene and trimming were derived from the DNA, and the V and J assignments and clone size from that table. The sample yields under 300,000 clones; 65% to 90% were counted once. The biggest ten clones account for about 3.2% of the sample.

Trimmed from V: 6 bases; trimmed from J: 0 bases; junction bases lacking a gene match: 9. According to the germline V gene, CDR1 reads ENHRY and CDR2 reads SYGVKD. The CDR3 goes from the cysteine to the phenylalanine over 16 residues. Only CDR3 DNA is held: 48 bases, read in frame from base 1. The origin of this receptor is a woman aged 55-69 years with active or convalescent COVID-19. The sample taken for sequencing was peripheral blood. The chain is assembled from TRBV10-3 and TRBJ2-7; the junction holds 9 bases that match TRBD1. DNA sequence: TGTGCCATCAGCCAAGCCCCGGGACAGGGCTCCTACGAGCAGTACTTC. This translates into CAISQAPGQGSYEQYF.